This is a list of T cell receptor beta chains from one sample in a study of early T cells in non-severe SARS-CoV-2 infection. One entry per CDR3 protein, called by TCRdb with MiXCR from the 5' RACE reads. Of about 110,000 distinct CDR3 sequences listed, about 12% are singletons. Sequenced sample: whole blood. Receptors were obtained from an adult who was a healthcare worker with PCR-confirmed SARS-CoV-2 infection or an uninfected control (not recorded which). CDR3s include the opening cysteine and the closing phenylalanine or tryptophan. The D gene is left open where the match is weak. Clone sizes are given selectively: once, few, many, or a class where the clone is expanded.

clone size | D gene | J gene | V gene | CDR3 protein | CDR3 DNA
few | TRBD1 | TRBJ2-1 | TRBV12-3/TRBV12-4 | CASSWDREDNEQFF | TGTGCCAGCAGCTGGGACAGGGAGGACAATGAGCAGTTCTTC
NA | NA | TRBJ1-2 | TRBV12-3/TRBV12-4 | CASSLDYGYTF | TGTGCCAGCAGTTTAGATTATGGCTACACCTTC
many | NA | TRBJ1-1 | TRBV12-3/TRBV12-4 | CASSVRGRDTEAFF | TGTGCCAGCAGTGTCAGGGGTCGGGACACTGAAGCTTTCTTT
few | TRBD2 | TRBJ2-7 | TRBV4-2 | CASSQALAGGTGGEQYF | TGTGCCAGCAGCCAAGCGCTAGCGGGAGGGACCGGGGGCGAGCAGTACTTC
many | TRBD1 | TRBJ1-6 | TRBV20-1 | CSARQADRVYNSPLHF | TGCAGTGCCCGACAAGCTGACAGGGTCTATAATTCACCCCTCCACTTT
NA | NA | TRBJ2-3 | TRBV12-3/TRBV12-4 | CASNAVRILRGTDTQYF | TGTGCCAGCAACGCAGTTCGGATCCTTCGTGGCACAGATACGCAGTATTTT
NA | TRBD2 | TRBJ2-3 | TRBV30 | CAWSPPGLAGGWRDTQYF | TGTGCCTGGTCTCCACCGGGACTAGCGGGAGGATGGAGAGATACGCAGTATTTT
many | NA | TRBJ2-1 | TRBV12-3/TRBV12-4 | CASRSQETRSSYNEQFF | TGTGCCAGCAGGTCCCAGGAGACTCGCAGCTCCTACAATGAGCAGTTCTTC
few | NA | TRBJ1-6 | TRBV4-1 | CASSRSEGNSPLHF | TGCGCCAGCAGCCGGTCTGAGGGTAATTCACCCCTCCACTTT
NA | TRBD1 | TRBJ2-2 | TRBV4-1 | CASKAKTGWNTGELFF | TGCGCCAGCAAGGCCAAGACAGGGTGGAACACCGGGGAGCTGTTTTTT
many | NA | TRBJ2-3 | TRBV20-1 | CSPAGGTGVDTQYF | TGCAGCCCCGCGGGAGGGACAGGGGTTGATACGCAGTATTTT
many | NA | TRBJ2-1 | TRBV30 | CAWGFGGSPSYNEQFF | TGTGCCTGGGGGTTCGGCGGAAGTCCTTCCTACAATGAGCAGTTCTTC
many | TRBD1 | TRBJ1-3 | TRBV12-3/TRBV12-4 | CASSQGQISGNTIYF | TGTGCCAGCAGTCAGGGACAGATCTCTGGAAACACCATATATTTT
few | NA | TRBJ1-1 | TRBV4-2 | CASSQVLRGNTEAFF | TGTGCCAGCAGCCAAGTCTTGAGGGGGAACACTGAAGCTTTCTTT
few | NA | TRBJ2-1 | TRBV7-9 | CASSLEGGRYNEQFF | TGTGCCAGCAGCTTAGAGGGGGGCAGATACAATGAGCAGTTCTTC
few | TRBD1 | TRBJ1-4 | TRBV20-1 | CSARRTGGATNEKLFF | TGCAGTGCTAGAAGGACAGGGGGTGCAACTAATGAAAAACTGTTTTTT
NA | TRBD2 | TRBJ2-5 | TRBV10-3 | CATQGLAETETQYF | TGTGCCACGCAGGGACTAGCGGAGACCGAGACCCAGTACTTC
many | NA | TRBJ1-1 | TRBV6-5 | CASSYAREAFEAFF | TGTGCCAGCAGTTACGCCAGAGAGGCCTTTGAAGCTTTCTTT
many | TRBD2 | TRBJ2-3 | TRBV7-9 | CASRDSGRAKDTQYF | TGTGCCAGCAGGGATAGCGGGAGGGCCAAAGATACGCAGTATTTT
NA | NA | TRBJ2-2 | TRBV10-2 | CASSESSFYTGELFF | TGCGCCAGCAGTGAGTCGTCGTTTTACACCGGGGAGCTGTTTTTT
few | TRBD1 | TRBJ2-1 | TRBV11-3 | CASSLEQGRYNEQFF | TGTGCCAGCAGCTTGGAACAGGGGAGATACAATGAGCAGTTCTTC
few | NA | TRBJ2-3 | TRBV5-5 | CASSFRMTRFGVGDTQYF | TGTGCCAGCAGCTTTCGGATGACTAGGTTCGGCGTCGGAGATACGCAGTATTTT
many | TRBD2 | TRBJ2-1 | TRBV2 | CASTERGLALNEQFF | TGTGCCAGCACCGAACGGGGACTAGCTCTCAATGAGCAGTTCTTC
few | NA | TRBJ2-2 | TRBV5-1 | CASSFSFQGNTGELFF | TGCGCCAGCAGCTTTAGTTTCCAGGGCAACACCGGGGAGCTGTTTTTT
many | NA | TRBJ2-1 | TRBV24-1 | CATSAERAIGNEQFF | TGTGCCACCAGTGCCGAACGGGCCATTGGGAATGAGCAGTTCTTC
few | NA | TRBJ1-5 | TRBV3-1 | CASTRVYSNQPQHF | TGTGCCAGCACCAGGGTTTATAGCAATCAGCCCCAGCATTTT
few | TRBD1 | TRBJ2-4 | TRBV12-3/TRBV12-4 | CASSRQGASKNIQYF | TGTGCCAGCAGTAGACAGGGGGCAAGCAAAAACATTCAGTACTTC
many | TRBD1 | TRBJ1-2 | TRBV5-6 | CASSLNFRDSNGYTF | TGTGCCAGCAGCTTGAACTTCCGGGACAGTAATGGCTACACCTTC
NA | TRBD2 | TRBJ2-3 | TRBV7-6 | CASSPHSGGHTDTQYF | TGTGCCAGCAGCCCTCATAGCGGGGGGCACACAGATACGCAGTATTTT
NA | TRBD1 | TRBJ2-1 | TRBV6-4 | CASSLTGTGDYYNEQFF | TGTGCCAGCAGCCTGACCGGGACAGGGGACTATTACAATGAGCAGTTCTTC
many | TRBD1 | TRBJ2-7 | TRBV7-9 | CASSLEGTASYEQYF | TGTGCCAGCAGCTTAGAAGGGACAGCCTCCTACGAGCAGTACTTC
many | NA | TRBJ1-2 | TRBV10-2 | CASSDSNYGYTF | TGCGCCAGCAGTGACAGTAACTATGGCTACACCTTC
NA | NA | TRBJ2-5 | TRBV6-1 | CASSVQGKTQYF | TGTGCCAGCAGTGTACAGGGCAAGACCCAGTACTTC
NA | NA | TRBJ2-2 | TRBV10-1 | CASSSWRLSSGELFF | TGCGCCAGCAGTAGCTGGAGACTGAGTAGCGGGGAGCTGTTTTTT
few | TRBD1 | TRBJ2-5 | TRBV19 | CASSVTGGKETQYF | TGTGCCAGTAGTGTCACAGGGGGCAAAGAGACCCAGTACTTC
many | NA | TRBJ2-3 | TRBV12-3/TRBV12-4 | CASSFEDTQYF | TGTGCCAGCAGTTTCGAAGATACGCAGTATTTT
few | NA | TRBJ2-2 | TRBV29-1 | CSVEFRGPGELFF | TGCAGCGTTGAATTTCGGGGGCCCGGGGAGCTGTTTTTT
NA | NA | TRBJ2-1 | TRBV9 | CASSAQHLGNEQFF | TGTGCCAGCAGCGCACAGCATCTTGGCAATGAGCAGTTCTTC
NA | TRBD1 | TRBJ1-1 | TRBV30 | CAWGTGGMNTEAFF | TGTGCCTGGGGGACAGGGGGGATGAACACTGAAGCTTTCTTT
few | NA | TRBJ1-2 | TRBV19 | CASSMGGYTF | TGTGCCAGTAGTATGGGAGGCTACACCTTC
few | NA | TRBJ2-7 | TRBV7-6 | CASSPRGISYEQYF | TGTGCCAGCAGCCCCCGGGGTATCTCCTACGAGCAGTACTTC
few | NA | TRBJ1-2 | TRBV10-2 | CASSESGGSSRGYTF | TGCGCCAGCAGTGAGTCGGGGGGGTCCTCGCGTGGCTACACCTTC
NA | NA | TRBJ2-7 | TRBV9 | CASSVGTVSYEQYF | TGTGCCAGCAGCGTAGGGACAGTCTCCTACGAGCAGTACTTC
many | NA | TRBJ2-3 | TRBV18 | CASSPLRMGGDTQYF | TGTGCCAGCTCACCCCTCCGGATGGGGGGAGATACGCAGTATTTT
NA | NA | TRBJ1-4 | TRBV3-1 | CASSLGPIREKLFF | TGTGCCAGCAGCCTTGGTCCCATCCGTGAAAAACTGTTTTTT
NA | NA | TRBJ2-7 | TRBV11-2 | CASSPRSQSYEQYF | TGTGCCAGCAGCCCCCGTTCGCAATCCTACGAGCAGTACTTC
many | NA | TRBJ2-7 | TRBV7-6 | CASSFAPGVVGEQYF | TGTGCCAGCAGCTTTGCCCCGGGAGTGGTGGGCGAGCAGTACTTC
NA | NA | TRBJ2-1 | TRBV18 | CASSKSGSYNEQFF | TGTGCCAGCTCAAAGTCTGGATCCTACAATGAGCAGTTCTTC
few | TRBD2 | TRBJ2-3 | TRBV11-2 | CASSLARDYTDTQYF | TGTGCCAGCAGCTTAGCCAGGGACTACACAGATACGCAGTATTTT
few | NA | TRBJ2-3 | TRBV27 | CASRHGPADTQYF | TGTGCCAGCAGGCATGGGCCGGCAGATACGCAGTATTTT
many | TRBD2 | TRBJ2-1 | TRBV11-2 | CASSFSSGRAGEQFF | TGTGCCAGCAGCTTCTCTAGCGGGAGGGCCGGTGAGCAGTTCTTC
NA | NA | TRBJ1-1 | TRBV12-3/TRBV12-4 | CASSFRGRGNTEAFF | TGTGCCAGCAGTTTCCGAGGACGGGGTAACACTGAAGCTTTCTTT